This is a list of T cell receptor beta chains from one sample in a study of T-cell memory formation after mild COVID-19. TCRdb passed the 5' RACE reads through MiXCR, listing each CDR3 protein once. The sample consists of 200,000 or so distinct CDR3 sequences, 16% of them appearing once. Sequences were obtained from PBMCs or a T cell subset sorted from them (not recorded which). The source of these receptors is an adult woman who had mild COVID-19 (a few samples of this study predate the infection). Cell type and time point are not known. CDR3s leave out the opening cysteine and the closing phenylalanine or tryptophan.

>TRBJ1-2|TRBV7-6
ASSLVSGNGYT
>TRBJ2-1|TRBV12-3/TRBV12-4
ASSPSGNLRDEQF
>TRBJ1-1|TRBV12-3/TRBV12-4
ASSLQGNTEAF
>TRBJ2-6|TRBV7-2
ASSLWAGGINSGANVLT
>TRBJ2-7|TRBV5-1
ASSPRTALEQY
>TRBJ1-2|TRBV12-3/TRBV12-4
ASASAGEYGYT
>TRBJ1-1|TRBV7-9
ASSLSSGIGAF
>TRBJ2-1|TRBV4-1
ASSQDYAGRYNEQF
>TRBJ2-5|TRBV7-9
ASSRATGRRETQY
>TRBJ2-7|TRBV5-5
ASSTPSLGSWEY
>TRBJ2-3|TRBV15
ATSRGLAGDTQY
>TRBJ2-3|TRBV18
ASSPGPNTDTQY
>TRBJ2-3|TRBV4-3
ASSRAEPDTQY
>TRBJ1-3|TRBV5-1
ASREGSSTSGNTIY
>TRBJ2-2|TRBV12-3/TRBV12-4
ASSLAIRSGELF
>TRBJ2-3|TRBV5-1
ASSPMDHSRDTQY
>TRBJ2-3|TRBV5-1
ASSLSKRSTDTQY
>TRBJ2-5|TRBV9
ASSGHVGETQY
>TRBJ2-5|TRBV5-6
ASSFSGTEETQY
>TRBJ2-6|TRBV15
ATSSDGNVLT
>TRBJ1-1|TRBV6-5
ASRVKTGSGTEAF
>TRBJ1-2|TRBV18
ASSPAEDRAYGYT
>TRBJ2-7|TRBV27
ASSPGPHSYEQY
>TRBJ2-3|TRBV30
AWTRSGGSTDTQY
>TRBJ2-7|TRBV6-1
ASSEARTVIYEQY
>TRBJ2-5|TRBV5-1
ASSLAYRDRETQY
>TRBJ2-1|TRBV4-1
ASSYLGRGGQYNEQF
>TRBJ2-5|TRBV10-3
AITGGPGETQY
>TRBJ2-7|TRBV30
AWIVSGASYEQY
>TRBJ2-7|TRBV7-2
ASSLGTEYEQY
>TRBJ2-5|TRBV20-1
SAPGTSGTRGGETQY
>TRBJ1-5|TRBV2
ASRRGGGYQPQH
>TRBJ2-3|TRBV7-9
ASSSGVLDTQY
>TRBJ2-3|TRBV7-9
ASSPSRSGGGYTDTQY
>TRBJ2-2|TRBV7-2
ASSLSDTGELF
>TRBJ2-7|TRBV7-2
ASSLAVGGLGPTAIEQY
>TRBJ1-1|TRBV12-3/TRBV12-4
ASSARGTVNTEAF
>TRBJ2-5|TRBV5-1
ASRSERRGGAETQY
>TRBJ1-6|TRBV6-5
ASSRGQLNSPLH
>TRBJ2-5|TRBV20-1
SASLAGLETQY
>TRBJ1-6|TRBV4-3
ASSQDIRTEVDSPLH
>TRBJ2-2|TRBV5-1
ASSSLGTPKNTGELF
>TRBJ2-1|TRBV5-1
ASSLGVAGAGEQF
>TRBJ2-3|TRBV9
ASSVGYFRNTDTQY
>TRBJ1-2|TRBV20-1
SAKVDGYT